Listed below are T cell receptor beta chains from one sample, sequenced in a study of vaccination effects on CD4 cells after COVID-19. Repertoires were generated with immunoSEQ multiplex PCR, while TCRdb's copy carries only in-frame clones and drops some. The profile shows 11,000 to 15,000 clones, roughly 80% of them singletons. What these receptors recognize is not known. Here the sequenced sample was CD4+ T cells from PBMCs cultured with HCoV-NL63 spike peptides, taken after COVID-19 vaccination. The receptors here all came from a human donor who had a prior SARS-CoV-2 infection. CDR3s include the opening cysteine and the closing phenylalanine or tryptophan. A D gene is named only where the DNA matches it firmly. Clone size is given for some rows only: seen once, a few or many times, or a class if the clone is expanded.

j_gene: TRBJ2-5
abundance: medium-sized
v_gene: TRBV2
d_gene: .
CDR3aa: CASRNRDRQETQYF
CDR3nt: TGTGCCAGCAGAAACAGGGACCGGCAAGAGACCCAGTACTTC

j_gene: TRBJ2-1
abundance: few
v_gene: TRBV4-3
d_gene: TRBD2
CDR3aa: CASSQDGLAGPYNEQFF
CDR3nt: TGCGCCAGCAGCCAAGACGGGCTAGCGGGCCCCTACAATGAGCAGTTCTTC

j_gene: TRBJ1-5
abundance: .
v_gene: TRBV6-4
d_gene: .
CDR3aa: CASSVEGGNQPQHF
CDR3nt: TGTGCCAGCAGTGTTGAAGGCGGCAATCAGCCCCAGCATTTT

j_gene: TRBJ2-7
abundance: .
v_gene: TRBV7-2
d_gene: .
CDR3aa: CASSFSRNNAYEQYF
CDR3nt: TGTGCCAGCAGCTTCTCCAGGAACAACGCCTACGAGCAGTACTTC

j_gene: TRBJ1-2
abundance: .
v_gene: TRBV20-1
d_gene: .
CDR3aa: CSASDPGGRGYTF
CDR3nt: TGCAGTGCTAGTGATCCGGGAGGTCGTGGCTACACCTTC

j_gene: TRBJ2-1
abundance: .
v_gene: TRBV30
d_gene: TRBD2
CDR3aa: CAGNWAGISGRELTILAEQFF
CDR3nt: TGTGCCGGGAACTGGGCAGGGATAAGCGGGAGGGAACTTACAATCTTGGCTGAGCAGTTCTTC

j_gene: TRBJ2-7
abundance: once
v_gene: TRBV29-1
d_gene: TRBD1
CDR3aa: CSVADRGPYEQYF
CDR3nt: TGCAGCGTTGCGGACAGGGGCCCCTACGAGCAGTACTTC

j_gene: TRBJ2-3
abundance: .
v_gene: TRBV4-1
d_gene: TRBD2
CDR3aa: CASSEVSSGRSGDTQYF
CDR3nt: TGCGCCAGCAGCGAAGTCTCTAGCGGGAGATCTGGAGATACGCAGTATTTT

j_gene: TRBJ2-6
abundance: .
v_gene: TRBV23-1
d_gene: TRBD1
CDR3aa: CASSLADPGQSLSGANVLTF
CDR3nt: TGCGCCAGCAGTCTGGCCGATCCGGGACAGAGCTTATCCGGGGCCAACGTCCTGACTTTC

j_gene: TRBJ2-3
abundance: once
v_gene: TRBV30
d_gene: .
CDR3aa: CAWAGDRTDTQYF
CDR3nt: TGTGCCTGGGCGGGGGACAGGACAGATACGCAGTATTTT

j_gene: TRBJ2-6
abundance: .
v_gene: TRBV5-6
d_gene: .
CDR3aa: CASSHIGQGIPGANVLTF
CDR3nt: TGTGCCAGCAGCCACATTGGACAAGGAATCCCTGGGGCCAACGTCCTGACTTTC

j_gene: TRBJ2-3
abundance: .
v_gene: TRBV15
d_gene: TRBD1
CDR3aa: CATSTLLGTGLTDTQYF
CDR3nt: TGTGCCACCAGCACATTGCTCGGGACAGGTCTTACAGATACGCAGTATTTT

j_gene: TRBJ2-3
abundance: .
v_gene: TRBV5-6
d_gene: TRBD2
CDR3aa: CASSLSGGTDTQYF
CDR3nt: TGTGCCAGCAGCTTGTCCGGGGGGACAGATACGCAGTATTTT

j_gene: TRBJ2-2
abundance: .
v_gene: TRBV5-4
d_gene: .
CDR3aa: CASSLEAGPNTGELFF
CDR3nt: TGTGCCAGCAGCTTGGAGGCGGGGCCGAACACCGGGGAGCTGTTTTTT

j_gene: TRBJ2-3
abundance: .
v_gene: TRBV18
d_gene: .
CDR3aa: CASSPPNGDTQYF
CDR3nt: TGTGCCAGCTCACCACCAAATGGGGATACGCAGTATTTT

j_gene: TRBJ2-5
abundance: .
v_gene: TRBV12-5
d_gene: .
CDR3aa: CASGLVTETQYF
CDR3nt: TGTGCTAGTGGTTTGGTTACTGAGACCCAGTACTTC

j_gene: TRBJ1-4
abundance: .
v_gene: TRBV29-1
d_gene: TRBD1
CDR3aa: CSVLPGQGPATNEKLFF
CDR3nt: TGCAGCGTTCTGCCGGGACAGGGACCCGCAACTAATGAAAAACTGTTTTTT

j_gene: TRBJ2-5
abundance: .
v_gene: TRBV5-5
d_gene: .
CDR3aa: CASSLTGKWETQYF
CDR3nt: TGTGCCAGCAGCTTAACAGGGAAATGGGAGACCCAGTACTTC

j_gene: TRBJ2-1
abundance: once
v_gene: TRBV5-6
d_gene: TRBD1
CDR3aa: CASSLTGASLYNEQFF
CDR3nt: TGTGCCAGCAGCTTAACAGGGGCCTCCCTCTACAATGAGCAGTTCTTC

j_gene: TRBJ2-7
abundance: once
v_gene: TRBV5-1
d_gene: TRBD2
CDR3aa: CASRSSGEVSYEQYF
CDR3nt: TGCGCCAGCAGGTCCAGCGGGGAGGTGTCCTACGAGCAGTACTTC

j_gene: TRBJ2-3
abundance: .
v_gene: TRBV5-1
d_gene: TRBD2
CDR3aa: CASSLVAGGRTDTQYF
CDR3nt: TGCGCCAGCAGCTTGGTGGCGGGGGGTCGTACAGATACGCAGTATTTT

j_gene: TRBJ2-7
abundance: .
v_gene: TRBV5-1
d_gene: .
CDR3aa: CASSRRPGSYEQYF
CDR3nt: TGCGCCAGCAGCCGCCGGCCGGGCTCCTACGAGCAGTACTTC

j_gene: TRBJ2-7
abundance: .
v_gene: TRBV5-1
d_gene: TRBD2
CDR3aa: CASSRSGLGYEQYF
CDR3nt: TGCGCCAGCAGCCGATCGGGACTAGGCTACGAGCAGTACTTC

j_gene: TRBJ2-5
abundance: .
v_gene: TRBV24-1
d_gene: .
CDR3aa: CATSDPRGTEETQYF
CDR3nt: TGTGCCACCAGTGATCCGAGGGGGACGGAAGAGACCCAGTACTTC

j_gene: TRBJ1-1
abundance: .
v_gene: TRBV7-3
d_gene: .
CDR3aa: CASSLTGGTTEAFF
CDR3nt: TGTGCCAGCAGCTTAACAGGGGGTACCACTGAAGCTTTCTTT

j_gene: TRBJ1-4
abundance: .
v_gene: TRBV6-4
d_gene: .
CDR3aa: CASSDRDALDEKLFF
CDR3nt: TGTGCCAGCAGTGATCGAGACGCCCTCGATGAAAAACTGTTTTTT

j_gene: TRBJ2-7
abundance: .
v_gene: TRBV5-6
d_gene: TRBD2
CDR3aa: CASSSTSGSVYYEQYF
CDR3nt: TGTGCCAGCAGCAGCACTAGCGGGAGCGTCTACTACGAGCAGTACTTC

j_gene: TRBJ2-1
abundance: .
v_gene: TRBV25-1
d_gene: TRBD1
CDR3aa: CASRRQGAGEQFF
CDR3nt: TGTGCCAGCAGGAGACAGGGGGCAGGGGAGCAGTTCTTC

j_gene: TRBJ2-2
abundance: once
v_gene: TRBV5-5
d_gene: .
CDR3aa: CASSFGRTNTGELFF
CDR3nt: TGTGCCAGCAGCTTTGGACGAACGAACACCGGGGAGCTGTTTTTT

j_gene: TRBJ1-2
abundance: .
v_gene: TRBV2
d_gene: .
CDR3aa: CASSEYTSVYGYTF
CDR3nt: TGTGCCAGCAGTGAATACACCTCCGTCTATGGCTACACCTTC

j_gene: TRBJ1-6
abundance: .
v_gene: TRBV6-1
d_gene: .
CDR3aa: CASSEMISGGAGNSPLHF
CDR3nt: TGTGCCAGCAGTGAAATGATATCGGGGGGGGCAGGGAATTCACCCCTCCACTTT

j_gene: TRBJ2-1
abundance: .
v_gene: TRBV24-1
d_gene: .
CDR3aa: CATSDTRLGYLNEQFF
CDR3nt: TGTGCCACCAGTGATACCCGTCTCGGCTACCTCAATGAGCAGTTCTTC

j_gene: TRBJ2-3
abundance: once
v_gene: TRBV5-4
d_gene: TRBD2
CDR3aa: CASSLVGEGTQYF
CDR3nt: TGTGCCAGCAGCTTGGTTGGGGAGGGTACGCAGTATTTT

j_gene: TRBJ2-7
abundance: .
v_gene: TRBV7-2
d_gene: TRBD2
CDR3aa: CASSARTSTSEQYF
CDR3nt: TGTGCCAGCAGCGCAAGGACTAGCACATCCGAGCAGTACTTC

j_gene: TRBJ2-7
abundance: .
v_gene: TRBV5-4
d_gene: TRBD1
CDR3aa: CASSRQTGEDYEQYF
CDR3nt: TGTGCCAGCAGCCGCCAGACAGGGGAGGACTACGAGCAGTACTTC

j_gene: TRBJ2-7
abundance: .
v_gene: TRBV12-5
d_gene: TRBD1
CDR3aa: CASGAGDRDHEQYF
CDR3nt: TGTGCTAGTGGTGCTGGGGACAGGGACCACGAGCAGTACTTC

j_gene: TRBJ1-1
abundance: .
v_gene: TRBV11-3
d_gene: .
CDR3aa: CASSFGLNTEAFF
CDR3nt: TGTGCCAGCAGCTTCGGATTGAACACTGAAGCTTTCTTT

j_gene: TRBJ1-6
abundance: .
v_gene: TRBV2
d_gene: .
CDR3aa: CASSEGSSPLHF
CDR3nt: TGTGCCAGCAGTGAGGGGTCTTCACCCCTCCACTTT

j_gene: TRBJ2-7
abundance: .
v_gene: TRBV7-9
d_gene: .
CDR3aa: CASSFNSYEQYF
CDR3nt: TGTGCCAGCAGCTTCAACTCCTACGAGCAGTACTTC

j_gene: TRBJ1-1
abundance: .
v_gene: TRBV6-5
d_gene: .
CDR3aa: CASSPRTKTEAFF
CDR3nt: TGTGCCAGCAGTCCGAGGACTAAAACTGAAGCTTTCTTT

j_gene: TRBJ1-5
abundance: .
v_gene: TRBV5-1
d_gene: .
CDR3aa: CASSVKGESNQPQHF
CDR3nt: TGCGCCAGCAGCGTAAAGGGCGAGAGCAATCAGCCCCAGCATTTT

j_gene: TRBJ1-2
abundance: .
v_gene: TRBV9
d_gene: .
CDR3aa: CASSGSGELGANRGYTF
CDR3nt: TGTGCCAGCAGCGGGTCCGGAGAGCTGGGGGCGAATCGAGGCTACACCTTC

j_gene: TRBJ2-6
abundance: .
v_gene: TRBV7-9
d_gene: TRBD1
CDR3aa: CASSLGDRGTGANVLTF
CDR3nt: TGTGCCAGCAGCTTAGGGGACAGGGGGACCGGGGCCAACGTCCTGACTTTC

j_gene: TRBJ2-7
abundance: .
v_gene: TRBV5-1
d_gene: TRBD2
CDR3aa: CASSLAASGVVQQYF
CDR3nt: TGCGCCAGCAGCTTGGCCGCTAGCGGGGTAGTCCAGCAGTACTTC

j_gene: TRBJ1-4
abundance: .
v_gene: TRBV3-1/TRBV3-2
d_gene: .
CDR3aa: CASSRYRTATNEKLFF
CDR3nt: TGTGCCAGCAGCCGATACAGGACTGCAACTAATGAAAAACTGTTTTTT

j_gene: TRBJ1-6
abundance: .
v_gene: TRBV7-9
d_gene: .
CDR3aa: CASSYLVSPLHF
CDR3nt: TGTGCCAGCAGTTACTTAGTTTCACCCCTCCACTTT

j_gene: TRBJ1-1
abundance: .
v_gene: TRBV15
d_gene: TRBD1
CDR3aa: CATSYTGGNTEAFF
CDR3nt: TGTGCCACCAGTTATACAGGGGGGAACACTGAAGCTTTCTTT

j_gene: TRBJ1-2
abundance: .
v_gene: TRBV3-1/TRBV3-2
d_gene: TRBD1
CDR3aa: CASSQPGQSYYGYTF
CDR3nt: TGTGCCAGCAGCCAACCGGGACAGTCTTACTATGGCTACACCTTC

j_gene: TRBJ2-3
abundance: medium-sized
v_gene: TRBV11-1
d_gene: .
CDR3aa: CASTRQVGGTDTQYF
CDR3nt: TGTGCCAGCACACGTCAGGTGGGAGGCACAGATACGCAGTATTTT